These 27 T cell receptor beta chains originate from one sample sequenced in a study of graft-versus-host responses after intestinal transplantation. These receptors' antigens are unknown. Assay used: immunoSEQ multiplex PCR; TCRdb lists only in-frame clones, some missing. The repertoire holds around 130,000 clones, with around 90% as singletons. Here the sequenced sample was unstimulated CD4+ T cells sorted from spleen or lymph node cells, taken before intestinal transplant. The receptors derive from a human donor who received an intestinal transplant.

The CDR3 loop is CASSIATGTSGIYEQYF. The CDR3 region has the DNA TGTGCCAGTAGTATAGCGACCGGGACTAGCGGGATCTACGAGCAGTACTTC. This chain joins TRBV19 and TRBJ2-7; 13 nucleotides align to TRBD2. The germline V gene has CDR1 LNHDA and CDR2 SQIVND (reference sequence). There are 17 residues in the CDR3. V lost 1 base to trimming and J lost 3 bases; unmatched junction nucleotides: 6.

The CDR3 protein is CASSEQLNQPQHF. The CDR3 nucleotides read TGTGCCAGCAGTGAGCAGCTAAATCAGCCCCAGCATTTT. This chain uses TRBV6-1 with TRBJ1-5; D gene unclear. V shed 3 bases and J shed 4 bases, with 7 bases lying between them. This CDR3 contains 13 residues. Germline V gene data show CDR1 as MNHNS and CDR2 as SASEGT.

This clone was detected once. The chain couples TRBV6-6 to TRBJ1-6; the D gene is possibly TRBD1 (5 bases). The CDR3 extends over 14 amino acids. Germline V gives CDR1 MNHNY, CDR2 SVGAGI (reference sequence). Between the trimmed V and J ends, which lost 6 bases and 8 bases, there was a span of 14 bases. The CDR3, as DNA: TGTGCCAGCAGACGGACAAGGGAGTATTCACCCCTCCACTTT. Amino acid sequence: CASRRTREYSPLHF.

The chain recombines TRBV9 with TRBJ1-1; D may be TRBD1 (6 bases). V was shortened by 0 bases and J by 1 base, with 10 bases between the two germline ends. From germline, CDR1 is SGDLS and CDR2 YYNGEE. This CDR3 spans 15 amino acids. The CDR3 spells CASSVVGTRNTEAFF. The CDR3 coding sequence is TGTGCCAGCAGCGTAGTCGGGACAAGGAACACTGAAGCTTTCTTT.

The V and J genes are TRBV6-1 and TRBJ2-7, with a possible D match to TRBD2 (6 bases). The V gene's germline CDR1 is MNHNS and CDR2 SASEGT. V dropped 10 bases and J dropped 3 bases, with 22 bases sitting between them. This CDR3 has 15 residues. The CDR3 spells CATLREDTAFYEQYF. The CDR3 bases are TGTGCCACACTAAGGGAGGACACTGCTTTCTACGAGCAGTACTTC.

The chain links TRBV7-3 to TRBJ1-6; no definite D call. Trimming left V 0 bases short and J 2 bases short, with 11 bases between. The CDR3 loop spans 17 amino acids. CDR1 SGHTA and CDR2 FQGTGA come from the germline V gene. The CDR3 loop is CASSLTLCQTYNSPLHF. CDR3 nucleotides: TGTGCCAGCAGCTTAACGTTGTGCCAGACCTATAATTCACCCCTCCACTTT.

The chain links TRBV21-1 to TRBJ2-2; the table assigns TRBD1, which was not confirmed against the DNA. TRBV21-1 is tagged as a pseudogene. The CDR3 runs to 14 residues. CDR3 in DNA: TGTGCCAGCAGCAAACCGACAGGAACCGGGGAGCTGTTTTTT. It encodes CASSKPTGTGELFF.

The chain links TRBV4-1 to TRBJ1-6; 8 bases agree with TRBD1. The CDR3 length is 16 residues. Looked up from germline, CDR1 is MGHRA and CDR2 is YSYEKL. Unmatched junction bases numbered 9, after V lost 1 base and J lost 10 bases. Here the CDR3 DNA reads TGCGCCAGCAGCCAAGTCGCTCAGGGGGCGCGATCACCCCTCCACTTT. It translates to CASSQVAQGARSPLHF.

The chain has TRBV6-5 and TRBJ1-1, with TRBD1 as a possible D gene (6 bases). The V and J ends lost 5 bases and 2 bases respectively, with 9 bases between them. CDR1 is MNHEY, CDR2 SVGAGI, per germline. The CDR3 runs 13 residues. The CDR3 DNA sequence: TGTGCCAGCAGTGGGACACCAAACACTGAAGCTTTCTTT. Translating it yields CASSGTPNTEAFF.

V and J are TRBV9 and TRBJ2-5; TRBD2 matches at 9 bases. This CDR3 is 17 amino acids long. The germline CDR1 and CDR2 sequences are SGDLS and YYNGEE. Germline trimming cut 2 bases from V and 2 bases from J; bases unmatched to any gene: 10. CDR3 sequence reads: CASSVGRGGGAQETQYF. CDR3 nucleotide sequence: TGTGCCAGCAGCGTTGGGCGGGGCGGGGGGGCGCAAGAGACCCAGTACTTC.

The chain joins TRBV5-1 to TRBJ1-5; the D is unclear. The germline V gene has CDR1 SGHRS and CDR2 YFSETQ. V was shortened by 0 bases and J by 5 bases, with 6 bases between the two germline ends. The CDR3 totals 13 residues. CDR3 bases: TGCGCCAGCAGCTTGGGGAAGGATCAGCCCCAGCATTTT. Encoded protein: CASSLGKDQPQHF.

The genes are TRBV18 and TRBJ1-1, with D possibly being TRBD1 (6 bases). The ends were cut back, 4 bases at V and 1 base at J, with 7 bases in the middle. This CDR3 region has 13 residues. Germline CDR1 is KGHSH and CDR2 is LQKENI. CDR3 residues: CASSQGENTEAFF. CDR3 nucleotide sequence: TGTGCCAGCTCACAGGGGGAGAACACTGAAGCTTTCTTT.

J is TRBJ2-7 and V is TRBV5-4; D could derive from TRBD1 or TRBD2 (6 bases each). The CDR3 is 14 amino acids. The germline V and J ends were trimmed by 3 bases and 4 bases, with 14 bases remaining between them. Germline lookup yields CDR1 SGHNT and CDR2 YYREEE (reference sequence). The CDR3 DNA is TGTGCCAGCAGCTCCCGGGGGCAACTTTACGAGCAGTACTTC. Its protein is CASSSRGQLYEQYF.

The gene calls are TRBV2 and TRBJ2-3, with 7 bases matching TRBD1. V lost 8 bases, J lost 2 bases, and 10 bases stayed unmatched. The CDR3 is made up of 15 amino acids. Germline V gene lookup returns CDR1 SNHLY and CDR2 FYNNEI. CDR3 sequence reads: CASAHGDSYTDTQYF. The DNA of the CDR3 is TGTGCCAGCGCGCATGGGGACAGCTACACAGATACGCAGTATTTT.

The CDR3 region is CSVQGNTGELFF. CDR3 DNA sequence: TGCAGCGTTCAGGGGAACACCGGGGAGCTGTTTTTT. J is TRBJ2-2 and V is TRBV29-1; D is possibly TRBD1 (5 bases). V was cut by 5 bases and J by 1 base, with 5 bases left in between. This CDR3 comprises 12 residues. Germline CDR1 and CDR2: SQVTM and ANQGSEA.

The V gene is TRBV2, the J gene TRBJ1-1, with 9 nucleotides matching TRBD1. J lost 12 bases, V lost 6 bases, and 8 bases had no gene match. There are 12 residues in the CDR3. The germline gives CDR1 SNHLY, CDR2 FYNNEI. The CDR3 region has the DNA TGTGCCAGCAGAGGACAGGGGCCGATAACTTTCTTT. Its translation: CASRGQGPITFF.

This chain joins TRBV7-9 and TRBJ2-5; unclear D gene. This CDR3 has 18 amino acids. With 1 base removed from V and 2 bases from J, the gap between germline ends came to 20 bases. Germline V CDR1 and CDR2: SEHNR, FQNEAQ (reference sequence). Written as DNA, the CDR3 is TGTGCCAGCAGCTTAGGGGTGGTAGGGCCCTTGGGACAAGAGACCCAGTACTTC. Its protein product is CASSLGVVGPLGQETQYF.

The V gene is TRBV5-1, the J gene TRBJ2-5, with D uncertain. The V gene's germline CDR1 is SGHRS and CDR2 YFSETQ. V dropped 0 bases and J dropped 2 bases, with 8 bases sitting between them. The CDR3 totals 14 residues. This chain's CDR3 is CASSLGNMQETQYF. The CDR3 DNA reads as TGCGCCAGCAGCTTGGGTAACATGCAAGAGACCCAGTACTTC.

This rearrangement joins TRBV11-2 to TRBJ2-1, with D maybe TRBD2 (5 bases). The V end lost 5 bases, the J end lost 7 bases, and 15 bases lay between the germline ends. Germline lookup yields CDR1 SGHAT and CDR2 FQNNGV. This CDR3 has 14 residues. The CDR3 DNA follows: TGTGCCAGCAGCGGGAGTTGGATTGGGAATGAGCAGTTCTTC. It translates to CASSGSWIGNEQFF. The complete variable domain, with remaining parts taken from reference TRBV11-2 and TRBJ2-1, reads EAGVAQSPRYKIIEKRQSVAFWCNPISGHATLYWYQQILGQGPKLLIQFQNNGVVDDSQLPKDRFSAERLKGVDSTLKIQPAKLEDSAVYLCASSGSWIGNEQFFGPGTRLTVL.

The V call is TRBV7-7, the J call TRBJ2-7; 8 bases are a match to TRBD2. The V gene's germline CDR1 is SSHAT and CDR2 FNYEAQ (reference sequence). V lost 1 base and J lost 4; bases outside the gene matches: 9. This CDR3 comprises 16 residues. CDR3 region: CASSLGPAGESYEQYF. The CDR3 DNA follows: TGTGCCAGCAGCTTAGGCCCAGCGGGGGAGTCTTACGAGCAGTACTTC.

The CDR3 reads CASSAGQGPNEKLFF. The CDR3 DNA sequence: TGTGCCAGTAGTGCCGGACAGGGGCCTAATGAAAAACTGTTTTTT. The J gene is TRBJ1-4, the V gene TRBV19; 9 bases agree with TRBD1. V gave up 5 bases and J gave up 3 bases; unmatched junction bases: 4. The CDR3 spans 15 residues. CDR1 and CDR2 from the germline V gene are LNHDA and SQIVND (reference sequence).

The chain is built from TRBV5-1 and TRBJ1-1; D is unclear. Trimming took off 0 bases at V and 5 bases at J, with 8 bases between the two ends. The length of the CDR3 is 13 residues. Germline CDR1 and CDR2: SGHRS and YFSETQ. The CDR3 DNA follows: TGCGCCAGCAGCTTGGGGGAAAGGACTGAAGCTTTCTTT. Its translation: CASSLGERTEAFF.

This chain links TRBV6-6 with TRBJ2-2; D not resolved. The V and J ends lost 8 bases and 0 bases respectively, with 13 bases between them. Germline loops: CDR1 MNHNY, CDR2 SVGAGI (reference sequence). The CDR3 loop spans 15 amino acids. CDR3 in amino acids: CASDPGRANTGELFF. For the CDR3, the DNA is TGTGCCAGCGATCCAGGCCGCGCGAACACCGGGGAGCTGTTTTTT.

CDR3 sequence reads: CASSLTPGQPSYEQYF. The CDR3 nucleotides are TGCGCCAGCAGCTTGACCCCGGGACAGCCCTCCTACGAGCAGTACTTC. The chain carries TRBV5-1 and TRBJ2-7; 7 bases agree with TRBD1. The CDR3 covers 16 residues. Germline CDR1 reads SGHRS; CDR2 reads YFSETQ. Losses at the gene ends were 1 base for V and 0 bases for J; bases not matched to a gene: 7.

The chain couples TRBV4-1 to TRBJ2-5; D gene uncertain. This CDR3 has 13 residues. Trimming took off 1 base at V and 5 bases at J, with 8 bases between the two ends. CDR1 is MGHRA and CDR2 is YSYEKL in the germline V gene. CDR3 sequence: CASSQGALETQYF. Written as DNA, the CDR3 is TGCGCCAGCAGCCAAGGGGCCCTGGAGACCCAGTACTTC.

The CDR3 DNA follows: TGTGCCAGCAGCTTAGATCCGACAGACACTGAAGCTTTCTTT. Translating it yields CASSLDPTDTEAFF. The rearrangement links TRBV11-2 to TRBJ1-1; TRBD1 might be the D (5 bases). The CDR3 sequence is 14 residues long. Germline V lookup: CDR1 SGHAT, CDR2 FQNNGV. Trimming cost V 0 bases and J 3 bases, with 8 bases left between them.

CDR3 coding DNA: TGCGCCAGCAGCTTGGCGGGGACTAGCCAAGAGACCCAGTACTTC. Its protein product is CASSLAGTSQETQYF. The chain uses TRBV5-1 and TRBJ2-5, with 8 bases identical to TRBD2. V lost 0 bases and J lost 1; bases outside the gene matches: 2. Germline V lookup: CDR1 SGHRS, CDR2 YFSETQ. The CDR3 has 15 amino acids.